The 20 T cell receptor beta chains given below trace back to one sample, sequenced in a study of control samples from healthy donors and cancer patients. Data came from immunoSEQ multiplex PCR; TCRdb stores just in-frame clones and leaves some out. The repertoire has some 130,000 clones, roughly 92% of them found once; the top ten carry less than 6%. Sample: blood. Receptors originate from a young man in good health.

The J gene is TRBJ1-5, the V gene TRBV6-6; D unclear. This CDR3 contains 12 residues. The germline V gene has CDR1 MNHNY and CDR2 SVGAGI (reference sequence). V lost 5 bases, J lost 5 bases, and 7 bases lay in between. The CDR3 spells CASSPEYQPQHF. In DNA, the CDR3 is TGTGCCAGCAGTCCCGAATATCAGCCCCAGCATTTT.

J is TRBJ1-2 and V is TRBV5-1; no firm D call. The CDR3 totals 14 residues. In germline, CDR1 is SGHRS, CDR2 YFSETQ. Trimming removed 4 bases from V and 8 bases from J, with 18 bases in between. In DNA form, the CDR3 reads TGCGCCAGCAGCCCGGCGCAGGACGTGGGCGGCTACACCTTC. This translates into CASSPAQDVGGYTF.

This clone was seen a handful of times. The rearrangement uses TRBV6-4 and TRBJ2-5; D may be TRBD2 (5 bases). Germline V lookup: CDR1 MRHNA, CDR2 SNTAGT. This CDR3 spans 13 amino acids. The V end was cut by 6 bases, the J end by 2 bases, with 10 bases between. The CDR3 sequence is CASSGGPQETQYF. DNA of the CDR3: TGTGCCAGCAGCGGAGGCCCTCAAGAGACCCAGTACTTC.

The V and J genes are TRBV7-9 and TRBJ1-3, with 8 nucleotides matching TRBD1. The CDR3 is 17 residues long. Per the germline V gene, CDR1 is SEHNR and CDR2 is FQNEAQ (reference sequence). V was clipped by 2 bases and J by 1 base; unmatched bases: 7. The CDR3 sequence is CASSLLARGQSGNTIYF. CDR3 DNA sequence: TGTGCCAGCAGCTTACTTGCCAGGGGGCAGTCTGGAAACACCATATATTTT. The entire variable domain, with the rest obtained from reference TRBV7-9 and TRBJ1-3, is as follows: DTGVSQNPRHKITKRGQNVTFRCDPISEHNRLYWYRQTLGQGPEFLTYFQNEAQLEKSRLLSDRFSAERPKGSFSTLEIQRTEQGDSAMYLCASSLLARGQSGNTIYFGEGSWLTVV.

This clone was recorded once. The CDR3 is CAISESKVFNYGYTF. In DNA form, the CDR3 reads TGTGCCATCAGTGAGTCGAAGGTTTTTAACTATGGCTACACCTTC. The chain combines TRBV10-3 with TRBJ1-2; no clear D gene. The CDR3 runs to 15 residues. Between the trimmed V and J ends, which lost 0 bases and 1 base, there was a span of 9 bases. CDR1 ENHRY and CDR2 SYGVKD come from the germline V gene.

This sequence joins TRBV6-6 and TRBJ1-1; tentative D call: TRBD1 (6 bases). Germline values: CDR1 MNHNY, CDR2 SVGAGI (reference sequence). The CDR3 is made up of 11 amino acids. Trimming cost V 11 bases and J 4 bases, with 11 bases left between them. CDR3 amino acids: CAGGLGTEAFF. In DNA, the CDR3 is TGTGCCGGGGGGCTTGGCACTGAAGCTTTCTTT.

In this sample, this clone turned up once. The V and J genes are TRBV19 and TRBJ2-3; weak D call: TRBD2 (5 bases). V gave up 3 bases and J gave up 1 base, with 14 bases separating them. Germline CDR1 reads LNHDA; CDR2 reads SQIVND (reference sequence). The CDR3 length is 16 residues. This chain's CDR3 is CASSITIRGGTDTQYF. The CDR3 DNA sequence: TGTGCCAGTAGTATCACCATCCGGGGTGGCACAGATACGCAGTATTTT.

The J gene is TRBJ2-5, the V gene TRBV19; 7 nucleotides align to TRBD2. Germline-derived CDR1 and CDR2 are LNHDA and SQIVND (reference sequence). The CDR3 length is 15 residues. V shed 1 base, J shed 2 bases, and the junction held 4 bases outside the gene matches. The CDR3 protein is CASSIGAAGQETQYF. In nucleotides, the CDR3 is TGTGCCAGTAGTATAGGGGCAGCGGGACAAGAGACCCAGTACTTC.

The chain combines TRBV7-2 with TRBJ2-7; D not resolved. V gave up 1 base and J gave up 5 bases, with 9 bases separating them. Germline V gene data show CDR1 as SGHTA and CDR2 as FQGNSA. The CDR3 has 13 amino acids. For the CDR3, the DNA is TGTGCCAGCAGCTTAGGGGCAGCCCACGAGCAGTACTTC. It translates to CASSLGAAHEQYF.

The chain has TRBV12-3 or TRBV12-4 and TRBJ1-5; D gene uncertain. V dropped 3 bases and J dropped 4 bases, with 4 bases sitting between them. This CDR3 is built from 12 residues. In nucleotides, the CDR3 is TGTGCCAGCAGTTTTGGGAATCAGCCCCAGCATTTT. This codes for CASSFGNQPQHF.

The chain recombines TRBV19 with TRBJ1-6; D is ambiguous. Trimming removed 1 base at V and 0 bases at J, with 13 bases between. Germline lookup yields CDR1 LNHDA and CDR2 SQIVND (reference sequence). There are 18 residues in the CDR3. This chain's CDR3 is CASSIGTAGDSYNSPLHF. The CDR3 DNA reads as TGTGCCAGTAGTATAGGGACTGCCGGAGACTCCTATAATTCACCCCTCCACTTT. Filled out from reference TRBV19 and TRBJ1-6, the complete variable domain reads DGGITQSPKYLFRKEGQNVTLSCEQNLNHDAMYWYRQDPGQGLRLIYYSQIVNDFQKGDIAEGYSVSREKKESFPLTVTSAQKNPTAFYLCASSIGTAGDSYNSPLHFGNGTRLTVT.

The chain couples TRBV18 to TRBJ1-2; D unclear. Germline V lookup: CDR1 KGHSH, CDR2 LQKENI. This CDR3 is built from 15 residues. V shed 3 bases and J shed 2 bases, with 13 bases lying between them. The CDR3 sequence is CASSPQNEINYGYTF. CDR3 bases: TGTGCCAGCTCACCTCAAAACGAGATCAACTATGGCTACACCTTC.

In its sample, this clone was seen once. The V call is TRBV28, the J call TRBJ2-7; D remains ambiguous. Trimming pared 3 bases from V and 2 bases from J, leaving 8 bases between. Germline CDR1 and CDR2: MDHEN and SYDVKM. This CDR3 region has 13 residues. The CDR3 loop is CASSFSTPYEQYF. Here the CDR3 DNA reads TGTGCCAGCAGTTTTTCTACTCCCTACGAGCAGTACTTC.

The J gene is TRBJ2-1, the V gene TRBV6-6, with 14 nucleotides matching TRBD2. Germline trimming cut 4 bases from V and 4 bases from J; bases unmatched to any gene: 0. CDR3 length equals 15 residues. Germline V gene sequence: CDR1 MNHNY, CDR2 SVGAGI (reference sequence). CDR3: CASSWTSGGYNEQFF. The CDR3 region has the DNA TGTGCCAGCAGTTGGACTAGCGGGGGGTACAATGAGCAGTTCTTC.

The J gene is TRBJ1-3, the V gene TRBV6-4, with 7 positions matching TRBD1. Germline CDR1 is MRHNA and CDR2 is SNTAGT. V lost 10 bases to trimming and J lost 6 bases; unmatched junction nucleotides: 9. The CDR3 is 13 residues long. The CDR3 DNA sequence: TGTGCCACCTTTACAGGGACAGTAAACACCATATATTTT. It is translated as CATFTGTVNTIYF.

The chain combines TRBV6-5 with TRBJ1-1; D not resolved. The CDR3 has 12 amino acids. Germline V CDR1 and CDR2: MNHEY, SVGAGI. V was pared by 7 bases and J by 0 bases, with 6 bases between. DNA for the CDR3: TGTGCCAGCACTGGAATGAACACTGAAGCTTTCTTT. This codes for CASTGMNTEAFF.

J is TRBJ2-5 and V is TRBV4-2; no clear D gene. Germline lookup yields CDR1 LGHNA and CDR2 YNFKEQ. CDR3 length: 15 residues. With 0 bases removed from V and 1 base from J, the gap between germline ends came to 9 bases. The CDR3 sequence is CASSQEPTSQETQYF. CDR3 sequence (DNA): TGTGCCAGCAGCCAAGAGCCAACCAGCCAAGAGACCCAGTACTTC.

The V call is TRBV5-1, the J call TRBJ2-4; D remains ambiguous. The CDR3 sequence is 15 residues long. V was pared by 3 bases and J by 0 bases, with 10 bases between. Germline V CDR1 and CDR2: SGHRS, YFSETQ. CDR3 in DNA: TGCGCCAGCAGCTGGATCCCGGGAGCCAAAAACATTCAGTACTTC. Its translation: CASSWIPGAKNIQYF.

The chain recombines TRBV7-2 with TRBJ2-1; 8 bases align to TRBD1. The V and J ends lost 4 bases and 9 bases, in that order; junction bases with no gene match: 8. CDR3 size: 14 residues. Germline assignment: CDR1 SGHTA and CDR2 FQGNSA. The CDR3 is CASSSRTGIAEQFF. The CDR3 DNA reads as TGTGCCAGCAGCTCCCGGACAGGGATCGCTGAGCAGTTCTTC.

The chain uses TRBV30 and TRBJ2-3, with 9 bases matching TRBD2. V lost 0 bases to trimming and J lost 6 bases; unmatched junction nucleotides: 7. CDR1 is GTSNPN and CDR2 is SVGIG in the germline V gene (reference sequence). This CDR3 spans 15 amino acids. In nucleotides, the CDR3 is TGTGCCTGGAGTGTACGGGGACTAGCCGGGGATACGCAGTATTTT. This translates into CAWSVRGLAGDTQYF.